This T cell receptor beta chain was found in a study of CD8 T cells in ankylosing spondylitis. This clonotype was seen more than once but under ten times. Its antigen is currently unknown. Quantitative barcoded 5'-RACE was used to prepare TCR beta libraries. Each CDR3 protein is one row after TCRdb ran MiXCR on the 5' RACE reads. The repertoire holds about 700,000 distinct CDR3 sequences, with 15% to 20% as singletons. Regarding the study as a whole: Reactive arthritis synovial fluid and blood were previously reported to contain some motif variants. Characteristic, it appeared, of ankylosing spondylitis blood was a TCR beta motif of eight highly homologous variants. Disease-linked clones reportedly concentrated significantly in matched ankylosing spondylitis synovial fluid.

Trimming removed 9 bases from V and 3 bases from J; junction bases left unmatched: 8. This CDR3 has 14 amino acids. Germline loops: CDR1 SGHDT, CDR2 YYEEEE. V is TRBV5-6 and J is TRBJ2-3; 9 nucleotides align to TRBD1. What was sequenced was blood, either unsorted or a sorted T cell fraction (not recorded which). This receptor was obtained from a male donor with ankylosing spondylitis. This CDR3 is CATCRDRVTDTQYF. CDR3 sequence (DNA): TGTGCCACATGCCGGGACAGGGTGACAGATACGCAGTATTTT.